The 17 T cell receptor beta chains given below trace back to one sample, sequenced in a study of blood T cell repertoires in COVID-19. Repertoires were generated with immunoSEQ multiplex PCR, while TCRdb's copy carries only in-frame clones and drops some. The repertoire consists of 95,000 or so clones, with about 80% occurring once and the leading ten covering roughly 24%. The sequenced sample consisted of peripheral blood. These receptors were obtained from a human donor in a cohort sampled during active COVID-19.

This clone occurred once. The chain carries TRBV18 and TRBJ2-1, with 8 bases lining up with TRBD1. The V and J ends lost 2 bases and 5 bases, in that order; junction bases with no gene match: 5. The CDR3 is 15 residues long. Germline CDR1 KGHSH, CDR2 LQKENI. CDR3 nucleotides: TGTGCCAGCTCACCAACCAGGGGGCCTAACAATGAGCAGTTCTTC. Amino acids: CASSPTRGPNNEQFF. Full variable domain (missing parts from reference TRBV18 and TRBJ2-1): NAGVMQNPRHLVRRRGQEARLRCSPMKGHSHVYWYRQLPEEGLKFMVYLQKENIIDESGMPKERFSAEFPKEGPSILRIQQVVRGDSAAYFCASSPTRGPNNEQFFGPGTRLTVL.

This clone was counted only a few times. This chain joins TRBV19 and TRBJ2-1; TRBD1 matches 8 bases. With 6 bases clipped from V and 8 bases from J, the junction kept 15 bases outside the gene matches. The CDR3 covers 16 residues. Germline loops: CDR1 LNHDA, CDR2 SQIVND (reference sequence). The CDR3 sequence is CASSPGGQGGRDEQFF. CDR3 nucleotide sequence: TGTGCCAGTAGCCCCGGTGGACAGGGAGGTCGAGATGAGCAGTTCTTC.

Only one count was recorded for this clone. V and J are TRBV27 and TRBJ2-2; TRBD2 aligns across 9 bases. The CDR3 length is 17 residues. Germline V gene sequence: CDR1 MNHEY, CDR2 SMNVEV (reference sequence). J gave up 5 bases and V 5 bases, and 12 bases lay outside the gene matches. The CDR3 coding sequence is TGTGCCAGCAGTCCAAGGGGACTAGCAGAGACGACCGGGGAGCTGTTTTTT. Protein sequence: CASSPRGLAETTGELFF.

This rearrangement joins TRBV5-1 to TRBJ2-5, with TRBD2 matching over 13 bases. V gave up 4 bases and J gave up 5 bases; unmatched junction bases: 8. This CDR3 is 16 amino acids long. The germline V gene encodes CDR1 SGHRS and CDR2 YFSETQ. The CDR3 loop reads CASSPITSGREETQYF. The CDR3 region has the DNA TGCGCCAGCAGCCCGATCACTAGCGGGAGGGAGGAGACCCAGTACTTC.

The chain links TRBV11-2 to TRBJ2-2, with a possible D match to TRBD2 (5 bases). From germline, CDR1 is SGHAT and CDR2 FQNNGV. The CDR3 contains 17 residues. V gave up 1 base and J gave up 0 bases, with 12 bases separating them. CDR3 protein: CASSLGRTHANTGELFF. CDR3 coding DNA: TGTGCCAGCAGCTTAGGTAGGACTCACGCGAACACCGGGGAGCTGTTTTTT. The whole variable domain, remainder taken from reference TRBV11-2 and TRBJ2-2, is EAGVAQSPRYKIIEKRQSVAFWCNPISGHATLYWYQQILGQGPKLLIQFQNNGVVDDSQLPKDRFSAERLKGVDSTLKIQPAKLEDSAVYLCASSLGRTHANTGELFFGEGSRLTVL.

This sequence joins TRBV5-1 and TRBJ2-2; 8 bases are shared with TRBD1. The CDR3 sequence is 14 residues long. Germline CDR1 SGHRS, CDR2 YFSETQ. J gave up 3 bases and V 2 bases, and 0 bases lay outside the gene matches. CDR3 bases: TGCGCCAGCAGCTTACAGGGGGACACCGGGGAGCTGTTTTTT. Translating it yields CASSLQGDTGELFF. Complete variable domain (other parts from reference TRBV5-1 and TRBJ2-2): KAGVTQTPRYLIKTRGQQVTLSCSPISGHRSVSWYQQTPGQGLQFLFEYFSETQRNKGNFPGRFSGRQFSNSRSEMNVSTLELGDSALYLCASSLQGDTGELFFGEGSRLTVL.

The V and J genes are TRBV10-1 and TRBJ2-1; 7 bases are shared with TRBD2. CDR3 length: 12 residues. V shed 7 bases and J 9 bases; nucleotides not matched to a gene: 6. Germline V lookup: CDR1 WNHNN, CDR2 SYGVQD (reference sequence). The CDR3 spells CASTRGEGEQFF. The CDR3 DNA reads as TGCGCCAGCACCCGGGGGGAAGGTGAGCAGTTCTTC.

The gene calls are TRBV10-3 and TRBJ2-7; TRBD1 is a possible D gene (6 bases). V was cut by 11 bases and J by 1 base, with 18 bases left in between. Per germline, CDR1 ENHRY and CDR2 SYGVKD. The CDR3 loop spans 14 amino acids. The CDR3 sequence is CAGSRDTSSYEQYF. The CDR3 bases are TGTGCCGGAAGCCGGGACACCTCGTCCTACGAGCAGTACTTC.

The CDR3, as DNA: TGTGCCACCAGTGATCCCCGGACTAGCGGGGGTCTGAGCTCCTACAATGAGCAGTTCTTC. As protein: CATSDPRTSGGLSSYNEQFF. The chain is built from TRBV24-1 and TRBJ2-1, with 13 bases that match TRBD2. Germline V gene data show CDR1 as KGHDR and CDR2 as SFDVKD. Trimming took 3 bases from V and 0 from J; bases not matched to a gene: 10. The CDR3 sequence is 20 residues long.

The V gene is TRBV5-1, the J gene TRBJ2-5; D is possibly TRBD2 (5 bases). Germline-derived CDR1 and CDR2 are SGHRS and YFSETQ. V was shortened by 0 bases and J by 2 bases, with 11 bases between the two germline ends. This CDR3 spans 15 amino acids. The CDR3 region has the DNA TGCGCCAGCAGCTTGGCCGCTAGCTCACAAGAGACCCAGTACTTC. Its translation: CASSLAASSQETQYF.

The rearrangement joins TRBV10-1 to TRBJ2-1; 9 bases are shared with TRBD2. From germline, CDR1 is WNHNN and CDR2 SYGVQD (reference sequence). With V trimmed by 6 bases and J by 5 bases, 5 bases remained unmatched. CDR3 length: 14 residues. CDR3: CASRSGLANNEQFF. Here the CDR3 DNA reads TGCGCCAGCAGGTCCGGACTAGCGAACAATGAGCAGTTCTTC.

The rearrangement joins TRBV19 to TRBJ2-7; D possibly corresponds to TRBD1 (5 bases). V was shortened by 5 bases and J by 4 bases, with 15 bases between the two germline ends. Germline V lookup: CDR1 LNHDA, CDR2 SQIVND (reference sequence). This CDR3 comprises 14 residues. CDR3 DNA: TGTGCCAGTAGTCCCGAAAGGGGTCGGTACGAGCAGTACTTC. The encoded protein is CASSPERGRYEQYF.

The rearrangement joins TRBV29-1 to TRBJ2-7; 10 nucleotides line up with TRBD1. The CDR3 has 14 amino acids. The V segment lost 7 bases and the J segment 5 bases; nucleotides outside the gene matches: 11. CDR1 is SQVTM and CDR2 is ANQGSEA in the germline V gene. The CDR3 protein is CSARRQGAGNEQYF. The DNA for the CDR3 is TGCAGCGCCCGACGACAGGGGGCTGGGAACGAGCAGTACTTC.

The rearrangement links TRBV19 to TRBJ2-3; maybe TRBD2 (5 bases). This CDR3 is 13 amino acids long. CDR1 is LNHDA, CDR2 SQIVND, per germline (reference sequence). Trimming took 5 bases from V and 6 from J, leaving 12 bases between them. For the CDR3, the DNA is TGTGCCAGTAGTGTCCGGACTCGGGATACGCAGTATTTT. Its translation: CASSVRTRDTQYF.

The rearrangement uses TRBV5-1 and TRBJ1-4, with 8 bases identical to TRBD1. Looked up from germline, CDR1 is SGHRS and CDR2 is YFSETQ. The CDR3 consists of 14 residues. V was clipped by 2 bases and J by 7 bases; unmatched bases: 4. Written as DNA, the CDR3 is TGCGCCAGCAGCTTTCAGGGGGCAAGTGAAAAACTGTTTTTT. This sequence encodes CASSFQGASEKLFF.

The rearrangement uses TRBV29-1 and TRBJ1-1, with D unresolved. Looked up from germline, CDR1 is SQVTM and CDR2 is ANQGSEA. The V gene lost 7 bases and the J gene lost 1 base, with 10 bases spanning the gap. The CDR3 is made up of 12 amino acids. The CDR3 reads CSAGTGNTEAFF. Here the CDR3 DNA reads TGCAGCGCAGGAACGGGGAACACTGAAGCTTTCTTT.

This clone was counted only a few times. V gene TRBV14 combines with J gene TRBJ1-6; possibly TRBD1 for D (6 bases). V lost 0 bases and J 1 base, leaving 13 bases between the germline ends. Germline V CDR1 and CDR2: SGHDN, FVKESK. This CDR3 contains 18 residues. The chain's CDR3 is CASSQDYRAGSYNSPLHF. In DNA, the CDR3 is TGTGCCAGCAGCCAAGACTACAGGGCCGGGTCCTATAATTCACCCCTCCACTTT.